This T cell receptor (beta chain) was captured in a study of neoadjuvant anti-PD-1 for oral cavity cancer. Sample time point: after neoadjuvant nivolumab, at surgical resection. Germline V CDR1 and CDR2: MDHEN, SYDVKM. The CDR3 runs 14 residues. The germline V and J ends were trimmed by 6 bases and 1 base, with 13 bases remaining between them. The repertoire was sequenced with immunoSEQ multiplex PCR; TCRdb's copy has only in-frame clones and lacks some. The repertoire holds thousands of clones, 60% to 80% seen once, with more than 2.5% in the top ten. This specimen consisted of PBMCs, obtained after nivolumab (anti-PD-1) treatment. The chain combines TRBV28 with TRBJ2-7; TRBD1 is a possible D gene (6 bases). The receptor's source is a person between 40 and 85 years old with oral cavity squamous cell carcinoma. The CDR3 sequence is CASSPPDSSYEQYF. The CDR3 DNA follows: TGTGCCAGCAGCCCGCCGGACAGTTCCTACGAGCAGTACTTC.